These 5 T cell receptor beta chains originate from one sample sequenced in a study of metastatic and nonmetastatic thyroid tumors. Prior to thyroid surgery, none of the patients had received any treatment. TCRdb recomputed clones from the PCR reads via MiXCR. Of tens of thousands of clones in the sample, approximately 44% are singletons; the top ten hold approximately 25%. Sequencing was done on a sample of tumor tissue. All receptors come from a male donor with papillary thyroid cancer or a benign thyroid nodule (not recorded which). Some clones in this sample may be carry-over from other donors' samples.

The DNA of the CDR3 is TGCAGTGCTAGAGGCGGTAGCTCCTACGAGCAGTACTTC. It translates to CSARGGSSYEQYF. This chain joins TRBV20-1 and TRBJ2-7; D not resolved. The CDR3 extends over 13 amino acids. Germline lookup yields CDR1 DFQATT and CDR2 SNEGSKA (reference sequence). V lost 1 base and J lost 0, with 7 bases in between.

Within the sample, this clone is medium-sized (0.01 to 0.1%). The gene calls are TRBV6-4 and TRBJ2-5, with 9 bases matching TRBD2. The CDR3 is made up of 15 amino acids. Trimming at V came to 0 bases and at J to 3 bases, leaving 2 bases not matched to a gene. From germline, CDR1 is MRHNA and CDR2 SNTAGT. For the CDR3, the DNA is TGTGCCAGCAGTGACTCGTTAGCGGGAGAAGAGACCCAGTACTTC. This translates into CASSDSLAGEETQYF.

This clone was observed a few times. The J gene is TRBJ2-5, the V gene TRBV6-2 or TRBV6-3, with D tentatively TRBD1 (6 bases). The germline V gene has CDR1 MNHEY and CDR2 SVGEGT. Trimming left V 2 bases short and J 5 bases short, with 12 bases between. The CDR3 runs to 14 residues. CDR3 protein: CASSYGTGLETQYF. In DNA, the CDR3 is TGTGCCAGCAGTTACGGCACAGGGCTGGAGACCCAGTACTTC.

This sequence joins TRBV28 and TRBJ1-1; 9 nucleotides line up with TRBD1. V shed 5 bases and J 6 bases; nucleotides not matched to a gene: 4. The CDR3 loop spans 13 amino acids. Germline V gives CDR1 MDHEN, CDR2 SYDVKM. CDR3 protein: CASSPGDRAEAFF. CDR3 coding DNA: TGTGCCAGCAGTCCGGGGGACAGGGCTGAAGCTTTCTTT.

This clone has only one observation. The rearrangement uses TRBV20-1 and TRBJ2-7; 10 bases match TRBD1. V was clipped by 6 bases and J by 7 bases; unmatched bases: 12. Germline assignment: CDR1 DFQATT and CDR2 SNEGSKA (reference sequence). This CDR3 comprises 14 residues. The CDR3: CSAQGGTGVREQYF. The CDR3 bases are TGCAGTGCCCAAGGAGGGACAGGGGTTAGGGAGCAGTACTTC.